These T cell receptor beta chains were read from a single sample in a study of shared clonotypes between healthy human individuals. Profiling relied on immunoSEQ multiplex PCR, and the TCRdb table lists in-frame clones only, not all of them. In the table there are around 500,000 clones, 65% to 80% of which are singletons. Sample: PBMCs. Source of these receptors: a woman aged 40 to 50 in good health. Some clones in this sample may be carry-over from other donors' samples. Both conserved end residues are trimmed from each CDR3.

V: TRBV7-9; length: 14; J: TRBJ1-6; CDR3: ASSPFQTGGNSPLH
V: TRBV28; length: 13; J: TRBJ1-4; CDR3: ASSHRGRRSEKLF
V: TRBV9; length: 14; J: TRBJ2-3; CDR3: ASSVGRTSVTDTQY
V: TRBV5-1; length: 15; J: TRBJ2-3; CDR3: ASSLYGVRTVTDTQY
V: TRBV11-2; length: 12; J: TRBJ2-7; CDR3: ASRPIQGMGEQY
V: TRBV30; length: 11; J: TRBJ1-2; CDR3: AWSVLRNYGYT
V: TRBV2; length: 12; J: TRBJ2-2; CDR3: ASSEGDRAGELF
V: TRBV10-3; length: 11; J: TRBJ2-2; CDR3: AITVEGSGELF
V: TRBV9; length: 14; J: TRBJ2-1; CDR3: ASSVVGGRTYNEQF
V: TRBV7-2; length: 15; J: TRBJ1-6; CDR3: ASSFVGALQSNSPLH
V: TRBV4-1; length: 12; J: TRBJ2-3; CDR3: ASSQGGSTDTQY
V: TRBV7-8; length: 11; J: TRBJ1-2; CDR3: ASSPRGRKGYT
V: TRBV2; length: 12; J: TRBJ2-2; CDR3: AIRFRVGGGELF
V: TRBV9; length: 12; J: TRBJ2-1; CDR3: ASSVGQASDEQF
V: TRBV27; length: 11; J: TRBJ2-7; CDR3: ASSKERQGEQY
V: TRBV18; length: 13; J: TRBJ2-2; CDR3: ASSPPARDTGELF
V: TRBV30; length: 12; J: TRBJ1-1; CDR3: AWGVGLGNTEAF
V: TRBV29-1; length: 9; J: TRBJ2-7; CDR3: SVVLVHEQY
V: TRBV14; length: 11; J: TRBJ2-2; CDR3: ASSSHPGGELF
V: TRBV2; length: 13; J: TRBJ1-3; CDR3: ASSVGQSRGNTIY
V: TRBV7-9; length: 15; J: TRBJ2-2; CDR3: ASSLHTGPAVMGELF
V: TRBV9; length: 12; J: TRBJ2-5; CDR3: ASSVGGASETQY
V: TRBV5-1; length: 13; J: TRBJ2-2; CDR3: ASSLTGESTGELF
V: TRBV30; length: 11; J: TRBJ2-6; CDR3: ARTESGANVLT
V: TRBV14; length: 11; J: TRBJ2-5; CDR3: ASSLLGSETQY
V: TRBV29-1; length: 12; J: TRBJ1-2; CDR3: SVEVGPGGDGYT
V: TRBV15; length: 13; J: TRBJ2-3; CDR3: ATSEKREGTDTQY
V: TRBV5-1; length: 11; J: TRBJ2-5; CDR3: ASSLEVQETQY
V: TRBV21-1; length: 14; J: TRBJ2-7; CDR3: ASSKGPGTGANEQY
V: TRBV5-1; length: 15; J: TRBJ2-7; CDR3: ASSRRSAGTPIYEQY
V: TRBV5-5; length: 15; J: TRBJ2-7; CDR3: ASSSNRTGAIDCEQY
V: TRBV10-3; length: 14; J: TRBJ2-7; CDR3: AITPLPSGRAGEQY
V: TRBV7-2; length: 9; J: TRBJ2-7; CDR3: ASSLEVRQY
V: TRBV28; length: 13; J: TRBJ1-1; CDR3: ASSLTAPMDTEAF
V: TRBV30; length: 15; J: TRBJ2-3; CDR3: AWSLGRTSGRTDTQY